This T cell receptor beta chain was retrieved from a study of T cell responses to AZD1222 COVID-19 vaccine. V gave up 3 bases and J gave up 1 base; unmatched junction bases: 5. The CDR3 has 15 residues. Germline CDR1 is SGHRS and CDR2 is YFSETQ. In regard to this clone: What it binds is unknown.

The assay was immunoSEQ multiplex PCR, and TCRdb's table has in-frame clones only and misses some. The sample has some 160,000 clones, 85% to 95% seen once. Broader study findings: The peak T cell response came first, and repertoires were sampled only after it. Seropositive AZD1222 recipients at baseline numbered only 6 or 7. White British donors predominated, females outnumbered males, and clonal diversity was possibly underestimated. Spike-specific TCR breadth and depth both grew after two AZD1222 doses.

The TCR sequence derives from an adult in good health. The rearrangement joins TRBV5-1 to TRBJ1-1; 8 nucleotides agree with TRBD1. Specimen: peripheral blood, collected on day 0 of AZD1222 vaccination. In DNA, the CDR3 is TGCGCCAGCAGCTCGGGGACAGGACCGAACACTGAAGCTTTCTTT. It yields the protein CASSSGTGPNTEAFF. The full variable domain, rest sourced from reference TRBV5-1 and TRBJ1-1, is KAGVTQTPRYLIKTRGQQVTLSCSPISGHRSVSWYQQTPGQGLQFLFEYFSETQRNKGNFPGRFSGRQFSNSRSEMNVSTLELGDSALYLCASSSGTGPNTEAFFGQGTRLTVV.